This T cell receptor beta chain was obtained from a study of T-cell reconstitution after alpha-beta-depleted transplantation in children. Regarding the study as a whole: Approximately two months post-transplant, alpha-beta T cells reportedly originated from several hundred expanded graft clones. One year post-transplant, T-cell counts and diversity were largely derived from T cells produced anew. Diversity of TCRbeta at day 60 was high in some patients, arising from surviving recipient T cells and thymic progenitors.

Preparation of the TCRbeta library was carried out with unique molecular identifiers. Via MiXCR, TCRdb re-called the PCR reads, giving one row per CDR3 protein. The table has about 260,000 distinct CDR3 sequences, roughly 8.2% seen once. After removal of 3 bases from V and 0 bases from J, the junction contained 5 bases not matched to a gene. The CDR3 spans 16 residues. This clonotype was detected many times. What it recognizes is unknown. This chain links TRBV12-3 or TRBV12-4 with TRBJ2-4; 7 positions agree with TRBD2. The receptor was isolated from a male patient between 5 and 17 years old who had a stem cell transplant for acute lymphoblastic leukemia, so the T cells may come from the graft donor. The source material was PBMCs, mostly from graft donor cells, sampled 180 days after TCRalphabeta/CD19-depleted stem cell transplant. CDR3 bases: TGTGCCAGCAGTTTTGGGGGGGGGTCAGCCAAAAACATTCAGTACTTC. Translated, it gives CASSFGGGSAKNIQYF.